Listed below are T cell receptor beta chains from one sample, sequenced in a study of graft-versus-host responses after intestinal transplantation. No antigen is known for these receptors. Clones were read by immunoSEQ multiplex PCR, and TCRdb kept only the in-frame ones, dropping some. The table records about 90,000 clones, about 91% of them present only once. The sequences come from unstimulated CD8+ T cells sorted from spleen or lymph node cells, collected before intestinal transplant. All receptors derive from a human donor who received an intestinal transplant. CDR3s include the opening cysteine and the closing phenylalanine or tryptophan. D genes are given only for firm matches. Rows may omit the clone size; those that give it use once, few, many or a size class.

TRBV9	TRBJ1-2	NA	NA	CASSPRPEEGYTF	TGTGCCAGCAGCCCACGGCCCGAGGAGGGCTACACCTTC
TRBV7-9	TRBJ2-1	NA	NA	CASINAGAGNEQFF	TGTGCCAGCATCAACGCGGGGGCTGGCAATGAGCAGTTCTTC
TRBV10-3	TRBJ2-7	TRBD2	NA	CAITPGTTSGEQYF	TGTGCCATCACCCCCGGGACTACCTCGGGCGAGCAGTACTTC
TRBV2	TRBJ2-1	TRBD2	NA	CASSDLAGPGGSYNEQFF	TGTGCCAGCAGTGACCTAGCGGGACCAGGAGGCTCCTACAATGAGCAGTTCTTC
TRBV4-3	TRBJ2-3	NA	NA	CASSQGVTSTDTQYF	TGCGCCAGCAGCCAAGGGGTGACTAGCACAGATACGCAGTATTTT
TRBV27	TRBJ2-2	TRBD1	NA	CASSLTGQNTGELFF	TGTGCCAGCAGTTTAACGGGACAGAATACCGGGGAGCTGTTTTTT
TRBV10-2	TRBJ2-7	TRBD2	NA	CASRRTTGLAENEQYF	TGCGCCAGCAGGAGAACTACGGGACTAGCGGAAAACGAGCAGTACTTC
TRBV19	TRBJ2-1	NA	NA	CASSITYSYEQFF	TGTGCCAGTAGTATAACCTATTCGTATGAGCAGTTCTTC
TRBV5-5	TRBJ2-2	TRBD2	NA	CASSRIAGGLGGELFF	TGTGCCAGCAGCCGTATTGCGGGGGGGCTTGGCGGGGAGCTGTTTTTT
TRBV28	TRBJ2-7	TRBD2	NA	CASSFTPREGSLYEQYF	TGTGCCAGCAGTTTCACCCCTAGGGAGGGGAGCCTCTACGAGCAGTACTTC
TRBV11-2	TRBJ1-2	NA	NA	CASSLGGKGYTF	TGTGCCAGCAGCTTAGGCGGGAAGGGCTACACCTTC
TRBV6-6	TRBJ1-2	NA	NA	CASSYRGVGDYGYTF	TGTGCCAGCAGTTACCGAGGAGTGGGTGACTATGGCTACACCTTC
TRBV18	TRBJ2-3	NA	NA	CASSPPGSNTDTQYF	TGTGCCAGCTCACCACCGGGCAGCAACACAGATACGCAGTATTTT
TRBV4-3	TRBJ2-1	TRBD2	NA	CASSPIAGVYNEQFF	TGCGCCAGCAGCCCGATAGCGGGAGTCTACAATGAGCAGTTCTTC
TRBV2	TRBJ1-2	TRBD1	few	CASSDGTAYGYTF	TGTGCCAGCAGTGACGGGACAGCGTATGGCTACACCTTC
TRBV6-1	TRBJ1-2	NA	NA	CASSARGWGYGYTF	TGTGCCAGCAGTGCTCGGGGATGGGGCTATGGCTACACCTTC
TRBV7-8	TRBJ1-1	TRBD1	NA	CASSGRQGWTEAFF	TGTGCCAGCAGCGGAAGACAGGGATGGACTGAAGCTTTCTTT
TRBV30	TRBJ1-1	NA	NA	CAWSGPTGTEAFF	TGTGCCTGGAGTGGCCCAACAGGCACTGAAGCTTTCTTT
TRBV30	TRBJ1-2	TRBD1	few	CAWSPGQGQGYTF	TGTGCCTGGAGTCCGGGACAGGGTCAAGGCTACACCTTC
TRBV7-8	TRBJ2-7	TRBD1	NA	CASSSMTGDEQYF	TGTGCCAGCAGCTCGATGACAGGGGACGAGCAGTACTTC
TRBV19	TRBJ1-4	NA	few	CASSIVRGEKLFF	TGTGCCAGTAGTATAGTCAGGGGCGAAAAACTGTTTTTT
TRBV15	TRBJ2-3	TRBD2	few	CATSTRTSGSADTQYF	TGTGCCACCAGCACCAGGACTAGCGGGAGCGCAGATACGCAGTATTTT
TRBV29-1	TRBJ2-7	NA	NA	CSVEGGRSYEQYF	TGCAGCGTTGAAGGTGGCAGGTCCTACGAGCAGTACTTC
TRBV7-9	TRBJ1-1	TRBD1	few	CAGQGAALAEAFF	TGTGCCGGACAGGGGGCGGCCCTTGCTGAAGCTTTCTTT
TRBV6-1	TRBJ1-2	NA	NA	CASSEAGAPSYGYTF	TGTGCCAGCAGTGAAGCGGGGGCCCCTAGCTATGGCTACACCTTC
TRBV6-5	TRBJ2-7	NA	NA	CASSPGTQDYEQYF	TGTGCCAGCAGCCCCGGGACACAAGACTACGAGCAGTACTTC
TRBV28	TRBJ2-2	TRBD2	NA	CASRGTRLARTGGGELFF	TGTGCCAGCAGAGGAACCCGACTAGCACGTACGGGGGGCGGGGAGCTGTTTTTT
TRBV28	TRBJ2-7	NA	NA	CASSLRFLTYEQYF	TGTGCCAGCAGTCTTCGATTTCTAACCTACGAGCAGTACTTC
TRBV7-6	TRBJ2-3	NA	once	CASSFTGGPSTDTQYF	TGTGCCAGCAGCTTTACGGGGGGCCCTAGCACAGATACGCAGTATTTT
TRBV30	TRBJ1-1	NA	few	CAWSGGLQAFF	TGTGCCTGGAGCGGGGGACTCCAAGCTTTCTTT